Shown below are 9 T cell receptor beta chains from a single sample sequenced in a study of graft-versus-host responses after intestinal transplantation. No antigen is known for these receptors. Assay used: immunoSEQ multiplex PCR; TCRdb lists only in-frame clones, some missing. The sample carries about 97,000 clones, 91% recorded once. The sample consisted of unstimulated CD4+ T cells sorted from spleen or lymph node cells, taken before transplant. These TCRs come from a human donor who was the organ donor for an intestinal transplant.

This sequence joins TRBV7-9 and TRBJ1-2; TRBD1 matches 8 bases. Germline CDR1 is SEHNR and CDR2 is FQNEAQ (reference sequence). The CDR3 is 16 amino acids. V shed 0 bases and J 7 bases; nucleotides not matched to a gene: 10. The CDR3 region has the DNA TGTGCCAGCAGCTTAGCGTCGAGACAGGGGAATTCTGGCTACACCTTC. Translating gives CASSLASRQGNSGYTF.

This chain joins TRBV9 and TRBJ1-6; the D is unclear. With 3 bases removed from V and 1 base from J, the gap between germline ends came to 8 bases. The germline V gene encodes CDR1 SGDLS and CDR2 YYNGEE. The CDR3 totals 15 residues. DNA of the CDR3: TGTGCCAGCAGCGGACCCGGGTCCTATAATTCACCCCTCCACTTT. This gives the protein CASSGPGSYNSPLHF.

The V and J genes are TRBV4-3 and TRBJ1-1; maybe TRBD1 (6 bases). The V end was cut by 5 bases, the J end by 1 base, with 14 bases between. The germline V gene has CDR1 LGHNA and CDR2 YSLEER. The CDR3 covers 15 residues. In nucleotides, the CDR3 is TGCGCCAGCAGCATACGAGGACAGCGGAACACTGAAGCTTTCTTT. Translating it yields CASSIRGQRNTEAFF.

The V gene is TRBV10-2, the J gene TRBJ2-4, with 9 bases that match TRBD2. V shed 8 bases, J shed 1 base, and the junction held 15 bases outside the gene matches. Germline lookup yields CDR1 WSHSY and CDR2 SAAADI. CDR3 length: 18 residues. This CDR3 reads CASSDIWRGGLAKNIQYF. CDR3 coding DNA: TGCGCCAGCTCAGATATATGGCGGGGGGGCCTTGCCAAAAACATTCAGTACTTC.

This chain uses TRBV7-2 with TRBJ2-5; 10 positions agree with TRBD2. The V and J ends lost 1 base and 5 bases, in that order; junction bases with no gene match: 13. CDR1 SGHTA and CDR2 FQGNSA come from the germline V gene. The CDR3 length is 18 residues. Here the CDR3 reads CASSLVASGGARSETQYF. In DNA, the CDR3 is TGTGCCAGCAGCTTAGTGGCGAGCGGGGGGGCCAGGTCGGAGACCCAGTACTTC. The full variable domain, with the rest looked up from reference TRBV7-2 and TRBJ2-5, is GAGVSQSPSNKVTEKGKDVELRCDPISGHTALYWYRQSLGQGLEFLIYFQGNSAPDKSGLPSDRFSAERTGGSVSTLTIQRTQQEDSAVYLCASSLVASGGARSETQYFGPGTRLLVL.

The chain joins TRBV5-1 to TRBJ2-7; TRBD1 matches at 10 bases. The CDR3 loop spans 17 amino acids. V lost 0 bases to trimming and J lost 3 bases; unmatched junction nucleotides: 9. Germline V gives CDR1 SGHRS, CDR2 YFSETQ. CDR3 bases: TGCGCCAGCAGCTTGGTCGACAGGGGGCGAAGCGTCTACGAGCAGTACTTC. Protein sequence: CASSLVDRGRSVYEQYF.

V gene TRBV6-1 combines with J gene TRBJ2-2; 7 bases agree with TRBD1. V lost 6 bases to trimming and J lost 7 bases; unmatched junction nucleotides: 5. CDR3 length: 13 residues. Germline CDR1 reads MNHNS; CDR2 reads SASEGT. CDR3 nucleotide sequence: TGTGCCAGCAGAGCACAGGGGATCGGGGAGCTGTTTTTT. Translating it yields CASRAQGIGELFF.

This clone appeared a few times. The DNA of the CDR3 is TGCGCCAGCAGCCGCCTTGTGGGGGCAGGGAACACTGAAGCTTTCTTT. Amino acid sequence: CASSRLVGAGNTEAFF. The V gene is TRBV4-1, the J gene TRBJ1-1; D may be TRBD1 (6 bases). V was shortened by 4 bases and J by 1 base, with 16 bases between the two germline ends. CDR1 is MGHRA and CDR2 is YSYEKL in the germline V gene. The CDR3 length is 16 residues.

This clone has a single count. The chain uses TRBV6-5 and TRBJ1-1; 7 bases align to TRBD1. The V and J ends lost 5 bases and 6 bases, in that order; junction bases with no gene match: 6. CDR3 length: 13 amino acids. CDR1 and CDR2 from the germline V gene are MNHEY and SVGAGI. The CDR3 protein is CASSQGDVAEAFF. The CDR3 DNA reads TGTGCCAGCAGTCAGGGGGATGTCGCTGAAGCTTTCTTT.